This T cell receptor beta chain appears in the sequencing data of a study of identical twins. Study outcomes and limitations: Conclusions relied on cross-sectional statistical analysis, not following the same donors. Part of the zero-insertion signal could reflect confounding by invariant MAIT and iNKT cells.

Healthy Caucasians were all of the donors. From the 5' RACE reads, TCRdb called clonotypes with MiXCR, one entry per CDR3 protein. The sample yields under 900,000 distinct CDR3 sequences, 12% seen once. As concerns this clonotype: Its target is unknown.

The CDR3 length is 16 residues. J was trimmed by 3 bases and V by 5 bases; bases with no gene match: 11. The sample was also reused in another study, on yellow fever vaccine responses in identical twins.

The TCR was taken from a young woman in good health. The sequencing sample was made of PBMCs. The genes are TRBV12-3 or TRBV12-4 and TRBJ1-1; TRBD1 matches at 8 bases. CDR3 nucleotides: TGTGCCAGCAGTAATACCCTCGGACAGGGCGACACTGAAGCTTTCTTT. Translation gives CASSNTLGQGDTEAFF.